The present entry profiles one T cell receptor beta chain with its context. Germline V gives CDR1 WNHNN, CDR2 SYGVQD (reference sequence). There are 15 residues in the CDR3. After removal of 3 bases from V and 6 bases from J, the junction contained 9 bases not matched to a gene. Authors' analysis steps: Estimates of nucleated cell counts were drawn from the amplification of reference gene primers. Repertoires were generated with immunoSEQ multiplex PCR, while TCRdb's copy carries only in-frame clones and drops some. The V and J calls and clone size are taken from that table; D and trimming were inferred from the DNA. The sample has roughly 200,000 clones; over 75% are singletons. This entry belongs to a study of blood T cell repertoires in COVID-19. Study summary: Material from acute and convalescent COVID-19 was sourced from the United States, Italy and Spain. Sample material is recorded as cDNA or gDNA derived from T cells, B-cell-depleted T cells, or PBMCs.

The sample taken for sequencing was peripheral blood. The clonotype was recovered from a woman older than 75 with active or convalescent COVID-19. The genes are TRBV10-1 and TRBJ2-7; 9 bases fit TRBD2. The CDR3 DNA reads TGCGCCAGCAGTGAAGGCGGGGGGGCCAGGGGCGAGCAGTACTTC. It specifies CASSEGGGARGEQYF.